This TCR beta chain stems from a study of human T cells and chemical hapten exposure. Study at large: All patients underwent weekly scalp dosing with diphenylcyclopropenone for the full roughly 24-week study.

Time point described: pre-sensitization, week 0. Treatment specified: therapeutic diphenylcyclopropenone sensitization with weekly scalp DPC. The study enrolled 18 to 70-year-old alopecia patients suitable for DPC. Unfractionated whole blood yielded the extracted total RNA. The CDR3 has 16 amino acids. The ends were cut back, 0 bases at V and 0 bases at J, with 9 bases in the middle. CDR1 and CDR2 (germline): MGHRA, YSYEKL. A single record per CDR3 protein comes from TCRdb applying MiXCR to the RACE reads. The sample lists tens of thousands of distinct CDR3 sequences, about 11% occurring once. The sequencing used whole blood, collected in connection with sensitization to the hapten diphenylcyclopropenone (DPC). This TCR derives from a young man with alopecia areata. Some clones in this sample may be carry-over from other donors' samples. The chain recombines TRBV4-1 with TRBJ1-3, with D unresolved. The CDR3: CASSQDRSVSGNTIYF. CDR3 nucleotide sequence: TGCGCCAGCAGCCAAGATCGTTCAGTCTCTGGAAACACCATATATTTT.